What follows are 10 T cell receptor beta chains derived from one specimen sequenced in a study of brain metastases from non-small cell lung cancer. TCRdb's table, derived via immunoSEQ multiplex PCR, lists solely in-frame clones and lacks some. The table records 4,000 to 5,000 clones, over 65% of them present only once. Material: primary lung tumor tissue. These receptors were collected from a donor aged 40 or older with non-small cell lung cancer.

This chain joins TRBV6-5 and TRBJ2-3, with 10 nucleotides matching TRBD2. This CDR3 contains 16 residues. Germline V gene data show CDR1 as MNHEY and CDR2 as SVGAGI. Losses at the gene ends were 4 bases for V and 1 base for J; bases not matched to a gene: 5. Written as DNA, the CDR3 is TGTGCCAGCAGTTCCTTAGCGGGGGGACGCACAGATACGCAGTATTTT. Translation gives CASSSLAGGRTDTQYF.

The sample holds one count of this clone. The CDR3, as DNA: TGTGCCAGCAGGATAACTAGCTTCCCCGCTAATACGCAGTATTTT. Its translation is CASRITSFPANTQYF. The V gene is TRBV2, the J gene TRBJ2-3; D might be TRBD2 (6 bases). V lost 6 bases, J lost 7 bases, and 20 bases lay in between. Germline lookup yields CDR1 SNHLY and CDR2 FYNNEI. CDR3 size: 15 residues.

The chain joins TRBV19 to TRBJ2-2; TRBD1 aligns across 7 bases. V was clipped by 4 bases and J by 6 bases; unmatched bases: 2. Per germline, CDR1 LNHDA and CDR2 SQIVND (reference sequence). This CDR3 contains 13 residues. The chain's CDR3 is CASSNTGAGELFF. CDR3 sequence (DNA): TGTGCCAGTAGTAATACAGGGGCCGGGGAGCTGTTTTTT.

For this clone: Other DNA variants within this sample encode the same CDR3. The J gene is TRBJ1-2, the V gene TRBV25-1; D ambiguous. V was shortened by 3 bases and J by 5 bases, with 7 bases between the two germline ends. Germline loops: CDR1 MGHDK, CDR2 SYGVNS. The CDR3 consists of 12 residues. CDR3 nucleotide sequence: TGTGCCAGCAGTGACGGGCGTTATGGCTACACCTTC. It codes for CASSDGRYGYTF.

The chain is built from TRBV15 and TRBJ1-3; 7 bases fit TRBD1. With V trimmed by 2 bases and J by 0 bases, 4 bases remained unmatched. This CDR3 contains 16 residues. Germline V gene sequence: CDR1 LNHNV, CDR2 YYDKDF (reference sequence). This CDR3 reads CATSRPGTDSGNTIYF. In DNA, the CDR3 is TGTGCCACCAGCAGACCCGGGACAGACTCTGGAAACACCATATATTTT.

As for this clone: The junction does not match germline at one end; this may be a read error. V is TRBV11-3 and J is TRBJ2-2, with TRBD2 matching 7 bases. Germline V gene sequence: CDR1 SGHNT, CDR2 YENEEA. The CDR3 runs to 14 residues. The CDR3 loop reads CVSSLRGDTGELFF. The CDR3 coding sequence is TGTGTCAGCAGCTTACGGGGGGACACCGGGGAGCTGTTTTTT.

The chain has TRBV18 and TRBJ1-2; D may be TRBD1 (6 bases). The CDR3 loop spans 16 amino acids. The V end lost 3 bases, the J end lost 4 bases, and 18 bases lay between the germline ends. CDR1 is KGHSH, CDR2 LQKENI, per germline. CDR3 DNA sequence: TGTGCCAGCTCACCGAATACGGGGGGCAGGGTCTATGGCTACACCTTC. It yields the protein CASSPNTGGRVYGYTF. Together with reference TRBV18 and TRBJ1-2, the CDR3 gives the full variable domain: NAGVMQNPRHLVRRRGQEARLRCSPMKGHSHVYWYRQLPEEGLKFMVYLQKENIIDESGMPKERFSAEFPKEGPSILRIQQVVRGDSAAYFCASSPNTGGRVYGYTFGSGTRLTVV.

The chain has TRBV7-2 and TRBJ1-2; D possibly corresponds to TRBD1 (5 bases). The germline V gene encodes CDR1 SGHTA and CDR2 FQGNSA. V dropped 6 bases and J dropped 4 bases, with 15 bases sitting between them. The CDR3 is 14 residues long. CDR3 protein: CASSQGGAPYGYTF. The CDR3 bases are TGTGCCAGCAGTCAGGGAGGGGCCCCCTATGGCTACACCTTC.

This clone was detected a few times. The V call is TRBV7-9, the J call TRBJ1-2; weak D call: TRBD1 (6 bases). From germline, CDR1 is SEHNR and CDR2 FQNEAQ (reference sequence). The CDR3 covers 15 residues. V was cut by 7 bases and J by 0 bases, with 15 bases left in between. The CDR3 here is CASKGQTETNYGYTF. Here the CDR3 DNA reads TGTGCCAGCAAGGGACAAACAGAAACTAACTATGGCTACACCTTC.

The chain carries TRBV5-1 and TRBJ2-5; 12 bases fit TRBD1. CDR1 is SGHRS, CDR2 YFSETQ, per germline. V lost 0 bases to trimming and J lost 5 bases; unmatched junction nucleotides: 5. The CDR3 contains 16 residues. CDR3 protein: CASSLAGTGGSETQYF. CDR3 coding DNA: TGCGCCAGCAGCTTGGCCGGGACAGGGGGCTCTGAGACCCAGTACTTC.